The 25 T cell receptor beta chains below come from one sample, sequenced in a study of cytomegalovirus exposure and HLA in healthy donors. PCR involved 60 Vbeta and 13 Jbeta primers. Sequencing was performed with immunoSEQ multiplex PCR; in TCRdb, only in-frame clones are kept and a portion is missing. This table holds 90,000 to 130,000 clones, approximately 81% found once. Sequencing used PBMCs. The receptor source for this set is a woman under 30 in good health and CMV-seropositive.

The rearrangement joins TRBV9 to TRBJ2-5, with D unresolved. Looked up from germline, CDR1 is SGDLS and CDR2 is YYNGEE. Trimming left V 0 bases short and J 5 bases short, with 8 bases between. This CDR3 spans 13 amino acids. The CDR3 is CASSVGRSETQYF. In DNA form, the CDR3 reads TGTGCCAGCAGCGTAGGCAGGTCGGAGACCCAGTACTTC.

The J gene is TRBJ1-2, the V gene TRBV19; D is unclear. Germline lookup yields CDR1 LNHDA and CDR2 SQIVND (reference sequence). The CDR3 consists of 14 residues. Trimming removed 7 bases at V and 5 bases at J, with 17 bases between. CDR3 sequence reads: CASKRPEAGYGYTF. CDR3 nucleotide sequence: TGTGCCAGTAAACGACCGGAGGCCGGGTATGGCTACACCTTC.

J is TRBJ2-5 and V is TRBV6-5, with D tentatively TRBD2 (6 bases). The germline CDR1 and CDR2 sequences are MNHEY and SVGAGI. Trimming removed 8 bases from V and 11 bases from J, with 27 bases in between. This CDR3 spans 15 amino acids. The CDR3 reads CASQRSSESSYEQYF. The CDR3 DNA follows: TGTGCCAGCCAACGATCTAGCGAAAGTAGTTATGAGCAGTACTTC.

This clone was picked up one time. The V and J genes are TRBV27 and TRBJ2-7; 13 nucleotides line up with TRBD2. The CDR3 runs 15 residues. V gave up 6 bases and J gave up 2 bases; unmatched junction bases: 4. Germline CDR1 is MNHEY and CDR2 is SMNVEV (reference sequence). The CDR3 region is CASSPGTSGTYEQYF. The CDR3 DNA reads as TGTGCCAGCAGCCCCGGGACTAGCGGGACCTACGAGCAGTACTTC.

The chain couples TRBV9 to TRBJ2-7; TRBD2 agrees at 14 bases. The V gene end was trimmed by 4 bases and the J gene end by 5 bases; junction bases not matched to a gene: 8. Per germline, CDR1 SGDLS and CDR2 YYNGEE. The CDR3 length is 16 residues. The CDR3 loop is CASSSRLAGGPNEQYF. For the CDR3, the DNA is TGTGCCAGCAGCTCCCGACTAGCGGGAGGGCCGAACGAGCAGTACTTC.

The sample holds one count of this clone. The CDR3 region is CASSPRGGYTF. The CDR3 region has the DNA TGCGCCAGCAGCCCTCGGGGGGGCTACACCTTC. This chain joins TRBV5-1 and TRBJ1-2; perhaps TRBD1 as D (5 bases). Germline V CDR1 and CDR2: SGHRS, YFSETQ. CDR3 length equals 11 residues. V lost 4 bases and J 8 bases, leaving 9 bases between the germline ends.

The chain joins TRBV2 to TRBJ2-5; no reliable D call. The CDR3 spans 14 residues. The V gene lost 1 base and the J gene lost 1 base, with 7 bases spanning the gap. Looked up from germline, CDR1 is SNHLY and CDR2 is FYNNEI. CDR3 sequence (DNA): TGTGCCAGCAGTGAAGGCTCGGGCCAAGAGACCCAGTACTTC. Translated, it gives CASSEGSGQETQYF.

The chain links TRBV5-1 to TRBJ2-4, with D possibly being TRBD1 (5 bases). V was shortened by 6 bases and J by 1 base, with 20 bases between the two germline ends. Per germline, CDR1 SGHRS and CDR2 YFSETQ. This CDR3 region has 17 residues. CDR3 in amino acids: CASMRPPRTSAKNIQYF. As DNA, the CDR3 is TGCGCCAGCATGCGGCCCCCAAGGACATCGGCCAAAAACATTCAGTACTTC. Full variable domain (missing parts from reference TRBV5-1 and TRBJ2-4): KAGVTQTPRYLIKTRGQQVTLSCSPISGHRSVSWYQQTPGQGLQFLFEYFSETQRNKGNFPGRFSGRQFSNSRSEMNVSTLELGDSALYLCASMRPPRTSAKNIQYFGAGTRLSVL.

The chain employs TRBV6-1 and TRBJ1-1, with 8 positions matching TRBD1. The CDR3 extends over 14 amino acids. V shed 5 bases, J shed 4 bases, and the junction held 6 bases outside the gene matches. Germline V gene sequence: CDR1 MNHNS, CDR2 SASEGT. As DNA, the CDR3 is TGTGCCAGCAGTCTTAGACAGGGGATCACTGAAGCTTTCTTT. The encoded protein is CASSLRQGITEAFF.

The CDR3, as DNA: TGTGCCAGCAGCTTCAGGACAGCCCGCACAGATACGCAGTATTTT. This sequence encodes CASSFRTARTDTQYF. This sequence joins TRBV6-5 and TRBJ2-3; TRBD1 might be the D (6 bases). The CDR3 totals 15 residues. V lost 6 bases, J lost 1 base, and 14 bases lay in between. The germline gives CDR1 MNHEY, CDR2 SVGAGI.

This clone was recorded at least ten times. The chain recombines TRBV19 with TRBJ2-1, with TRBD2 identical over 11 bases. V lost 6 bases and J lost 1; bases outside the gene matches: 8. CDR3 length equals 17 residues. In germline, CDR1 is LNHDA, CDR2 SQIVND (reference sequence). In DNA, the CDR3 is TGTGCCAGTAGAGGGACTAGCGGACTTCTTTCCTACAATGAGCAGTTCTTC. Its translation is CASRGTSGLLSYNEQFF.

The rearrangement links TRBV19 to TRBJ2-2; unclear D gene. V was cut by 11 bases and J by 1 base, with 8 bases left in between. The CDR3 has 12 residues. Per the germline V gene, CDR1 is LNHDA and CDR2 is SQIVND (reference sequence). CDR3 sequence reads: CASRQNTGELFF. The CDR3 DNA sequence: TGTGCCTCCCGACAGAACACCGGGGAGCTGTTTTTT.

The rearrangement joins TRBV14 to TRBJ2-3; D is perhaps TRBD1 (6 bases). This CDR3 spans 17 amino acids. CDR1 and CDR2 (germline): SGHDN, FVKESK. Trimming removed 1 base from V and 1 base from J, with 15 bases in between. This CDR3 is CASSQAPGTLGTDTQYF. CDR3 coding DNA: TGTGCCAGCAGCCAAGCCCCCGGGACACTAGGCACAGATACGCAGTATTTT.

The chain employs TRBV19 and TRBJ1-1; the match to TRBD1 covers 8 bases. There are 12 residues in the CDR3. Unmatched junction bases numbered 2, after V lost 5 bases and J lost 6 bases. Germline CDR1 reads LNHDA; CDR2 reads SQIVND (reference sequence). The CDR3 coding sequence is TGTGCCAGTAGTCAGGGGGCCCCTGAAGCTTTCTTT. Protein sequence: CASSQGAPEAFF.

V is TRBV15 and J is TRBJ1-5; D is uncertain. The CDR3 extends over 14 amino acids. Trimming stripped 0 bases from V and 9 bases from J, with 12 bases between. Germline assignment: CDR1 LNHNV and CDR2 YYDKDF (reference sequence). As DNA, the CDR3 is TGTGCCACCAGCAGAGATACCCTGTCCGGGCCCCAGCATTTT. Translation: CATSRDTLSGPQHF.

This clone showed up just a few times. CDR3 sequence: CASSLAYSRAMNTEAFF. CDR3 nucleotide sequence: TGTGCCAGCAGCCTTGCATATTCTCGAGCCATGAACACTGAAGCTTTCTTT. This rearrangement joins TRBV7-9 to TRBJ1-1; D unclear. V lost 5 bases and J lost 0, with 19 bases in between. This CDR3 is 17 amino acids long. Germline assignment: CDR1 SEHNR and CDR2 FQNEAQ (reference sequence).

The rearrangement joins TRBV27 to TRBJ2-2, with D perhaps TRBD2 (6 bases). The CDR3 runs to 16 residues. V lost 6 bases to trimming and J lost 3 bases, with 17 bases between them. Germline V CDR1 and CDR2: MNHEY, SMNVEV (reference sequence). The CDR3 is CASRRVMGLYTGELFF. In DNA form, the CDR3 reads TGTGCCAGCAGGAGAGTAATGGGACTTTACACCGGGGAGCTGTTTTTT.

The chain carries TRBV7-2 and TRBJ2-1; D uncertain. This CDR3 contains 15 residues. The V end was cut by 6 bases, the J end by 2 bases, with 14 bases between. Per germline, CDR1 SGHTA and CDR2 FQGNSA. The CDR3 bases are TGTGCCAGCAGTCTTGCCGGGTCTCCCTACAATGAGCAGTTCTTC. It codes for CASSLAGSPYNEQFF. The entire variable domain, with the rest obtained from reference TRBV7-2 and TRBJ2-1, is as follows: GAGVSQSPSNKVTEKGKDVELRCDPISGHTALYWYRQSLGQGLEFLIYFQGNSAPDKSGLPSDRFSAERTGGSVSTLTIQRTQQEDSAVYLCASSLAGSPYNEQFFGPGTRLTVL.

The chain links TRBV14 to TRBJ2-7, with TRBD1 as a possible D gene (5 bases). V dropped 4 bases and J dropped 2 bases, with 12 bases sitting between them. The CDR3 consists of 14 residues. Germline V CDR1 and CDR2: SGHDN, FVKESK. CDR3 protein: CASSPDVGAYEQYF. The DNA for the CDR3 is TGTGCCAGCAGCCCGGACGTAGGGGCCTACGAGCAGTACTTC.

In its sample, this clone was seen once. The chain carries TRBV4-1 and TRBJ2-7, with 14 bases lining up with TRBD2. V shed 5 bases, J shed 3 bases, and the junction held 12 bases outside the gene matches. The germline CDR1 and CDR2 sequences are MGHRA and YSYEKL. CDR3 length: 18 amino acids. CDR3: CASSFPGLAGAAGYEQYF. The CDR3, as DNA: TGCGCCAGCAGCTTCCCGGGACTAGCGGGAGCCGCCGGCTACGAGCAGTACTTC.

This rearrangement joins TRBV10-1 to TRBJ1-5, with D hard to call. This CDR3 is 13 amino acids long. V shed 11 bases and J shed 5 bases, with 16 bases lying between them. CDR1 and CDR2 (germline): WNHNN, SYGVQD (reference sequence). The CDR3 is CAGSRNPDQPQHF. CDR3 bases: TGCGCCGGATCGAGGAACCCTGATCAGCCCCAGCATTTT.

Here the CDR3 reads CASSEAGEEDTQYF. CDR3 in DNA: TGCGCCAGCAGTGAGGCAGGGGAAGAAGATACGCAGTATTTT. The J gene is TRBJ2-3, the V gene TRBV10-2; weak D call: TRBD1 (6 bases). Trimming removed 2 bases at V and 5 bases at J, with 11 bases between. Germline CDR1 and CDR2: WSHSY and SAAADI. The length of the CDR3 is 14 residues.

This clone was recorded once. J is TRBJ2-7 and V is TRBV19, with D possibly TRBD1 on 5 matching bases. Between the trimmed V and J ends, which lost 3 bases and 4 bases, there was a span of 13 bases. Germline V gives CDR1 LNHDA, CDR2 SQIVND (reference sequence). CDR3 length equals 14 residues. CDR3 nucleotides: TGTGCCAGTAGTATGACAGCCCAAGCATACGAGCAGTACTTC. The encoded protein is CASSMTAQAYEQYF.

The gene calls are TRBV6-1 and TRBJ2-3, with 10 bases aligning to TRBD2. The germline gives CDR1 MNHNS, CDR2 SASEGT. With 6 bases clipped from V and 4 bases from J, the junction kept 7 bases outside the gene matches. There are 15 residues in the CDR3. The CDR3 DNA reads TGTGCCAGCAGGAGATTAGCGGGAGGCGCAGATACGCAGTATTTT. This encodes CASRRLAGGADTQYF.

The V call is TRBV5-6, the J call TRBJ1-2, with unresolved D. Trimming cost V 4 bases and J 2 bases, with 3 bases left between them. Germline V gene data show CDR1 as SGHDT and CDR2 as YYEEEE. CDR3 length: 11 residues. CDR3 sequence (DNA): TGTGCCAGCAGCCGGAACTATGGCTACACCTTC. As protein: CASSRNYGYTF. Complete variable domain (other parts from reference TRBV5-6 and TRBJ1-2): DAGVTQSPTHLIKTRGQQVTLRCSPKSGHDTVSWYQQALGQGPQFIFQYYEEEERQRGNFPDRFSGHQFPNYSSELNVNALLLGDSALYLCASSRNYGYTFGSGTRLTVV.